Below are 7 T cell receptor beta chains sequenced from a single sample in a study of regulatory T cells in long-lasting Graves disease (dated by TCRdb to 2020 to 2022). Libraries were constructed by multiplex PCR. This sample was sequenced with an Illumina HiSeq 4000. TCR beta libraries were built with iRepertoire HTBI primers and Arm-PCR amplification of CDR3 regions. TCRdb reworked the public reads: Q25 trimming with fastp, MiXCR clone assembly, productive beta chains retained. Identical CDR3 proteins give one entry, which carries the most common genes and DNA. This sample gives more than 300,000 distinct CDR3 sequences in total; about a sixth of them show up just once. Over 20% of the sample belongs to the ten largest clones. Taken with the paper, the label for time point translates to: newly diagnosed GD, antithyroid drugs for less than 3 months. For both TCR sequencing and RNA sequencing, RNA was extracted from PBMCs using TRIzol.

The material was peripheral blood mononuclear cells (PBMCs), obtained at new diagnosis, from a patient treated with antithyroid drugs. The origin of the receptors is a female donor with Graves disease.

There are a few counts of this clonotype. A far larger clone lies a single base away; this is likely a read error. The J gene is TRBJ2-4, the V gene TRBV7-2, with a weak D call TRBD2 (5 bases). Deletions cut 5 bases from V and 3 bases from J, with 17 bases between. From germline, CDR1 is SGHTA and CDR2 FQGNSA. The CDR3 totals 16 residues. The CDR3 reads CASSRTQDGDKNIQYF. The DNA for the CDR3 is TGTGCCAGCAGCCGCACCCAGGACGGGGACAAAAACATTCAGTACTTC.

This clonotype was picked up many times. The chain has TRBV6-1 and TRBJ1-2; D remains unclear. Per germline, CDR1 MNHNS and CDR2 SASEGT. V was shortened by 6 bases and J by 1 base, with 15 bases between the two germline ends. The CDR3 is 15 amino acids. In DNA, the CDR3 is TGTGCCAGCAGACGAGATTTGAGCTATAACTATGGCTACACCTTC. Translated: CASRRDLSYNYGYTF.

In this sample, this clonotype turned up many times. The rearrangement joins TRBV3-1 to TRBJ2-2; D not certain. The CDR3 runs to 14 residues. Trimming took off 0 bases at V and 6 bases at J, with 8 bases between the two ends. Germline loops: CDR1 LGHDT, CDR2 YNNKEL (reference sequence). This CDR3 reads CASSQDLLSGELFF. Here the CDR3 DNA reads TGTGCCAGCAGCCAAGATTTGCTATCCGGGGAGCTGTTTTTT.

This clonotype occurred a few times. Written as DNA, the CDR3 is TGTGCCAGTAGTATATATACAGGGAGTGGCAATCAGCCCCAGCATTTT. Translated, it gives CASSIYTGSGNQPQHF. V and J are TRBV19 and TRBJ1-5, with D perhaps TRBD1 (6 bases). V dropped 2 bases and J dropped 2 bases, with 13 bases sitting between them. The CDR3 runs 16 residues. The germline V gene has CDR1 LNHDA and CDR2 SQIVND (reference sequence).

This clonotype showed up many times. The rearrangement links TRBV9 to TRBJ1-5, with TRBD1 matching 12 bases. CDR3 length equals 15 residues. V was clipped by 0 bases and J by 7 bases; unmatched bases: 2. From germline, CDR1 is SGDLS and CDR2 YYNGEE. In nucleotides, the CDR3 is TGTGCCAGCAGCGTAGGGGACAGGGGGCACCAGCCCCAGCATTTT. Amino acid sequence: CASSVGDRGHQPQHF.

This clonotype was seen at least ten times. The chain uses TRBV28 and TRBJ2-7; 7 nucleotides align to TRBD1. The length of the CDR3 is 13 residues. Germline CDR1 is MDHEN and CDR2 is SYDVKM. V lost 6 bases and J lost 4; bases outside the gene matches: 6. The CDR3 DNA is TGTGCCAGCAGGAGGACAGGAATATACGAGCAGTACTTC. Translated, it gives CASRRTGIYEQYF.

This clonotype has ten or more counts. The chain links TRBV11-2 to TRBJ2-1, with unresolved D. Germline assignment: CDR1 SGHAT and CDR2 FQNNGV. This CDR3 comprises 15 residues. V dropped 5 bases and J dropped 2 bases, with 13 bases sitting between them. The CDR3 DNA reads as TGTGCCAGCAGCGCCACTTTGTCGGCCTACAATGAGCAGTTCTTC. It encodes CASSATLSAYNEQFF.